This TCR beta chain was sequenced for a study of blood T cell repertoires in COVID-19. For the study at large: The origin of the acute and convalescent COVID-19 samples was the United States, Italy and Spain. The cDNA or gDNA used as material had been derived from T cells, B-cell-depleted T cells, or PBMCs.

Deletions cut 3 bases from V and 4 bases from J, with 6 bases between. Germline V gene data show CDR1 as DFQATT and CDR2 as SNEGSKA (reference sequence). The CDR3 extends over 11 amino acids. Under the authors' procedure: Estimates of nucleated cell counts were drawn from the amplification of reference gene primers. Measured with immunoSEQ multiplex PCR; TCRdb has only the in-frame clones, and not every one. V, J and clone size reflect that table, while D and trimming were determined from the DNA. Among 78,000 or so clones listed, more than 75% were seen once. The chain employs TRBV20-1 and TRBJ2-5; D gene ambiguous. This clonotype was obtained from a man over 45 with active or convalescent COVID-19. The sample consisted of peripheral blood. CDR3 residues: CSASVRETQYF. CDR3 in DNA: TGCAGTGCTAGCGTTCGAGAGACCCAGTACTTC.